The next 23 T cell receptor beta chains were all read from a single sample in a study of T-cell memory formation after mild COVID-19. TCRdb ran MiXCR on the 5' RACE reads and lists one entry per CDR3 protein. In the table there are roughly 200,000 distinct CDR3 sequences, around 9.1% of which are singletons. Sample: PBMCs or a T cell subset sorted from them (not recorded which). These receptors came from a man between 18 and 29 years old who had mild COVID-19 (a few samples of this study predate the infection). Cell type and time point are not known.

This clonotype was detected many times. The genes are TRBV5-1 and TRBJ1-2; unclear D gene. Germline values: CDR1 SGHRS, CDR2 YFSETQ. The CDR3 loop spans 12 amino acids. Trimming removed 4 bases at V and 6 bases at J, with 10 bases between. CDR3 region: CASSRGEDGYTF. CDR3 DNA sequence: TGCGCCAGCAGCCGAGGTGAGGATGGCTACACCTTC.

A few counts support this clonotype. The rearrangement links TRBV12-3 or TRBV12-4 to TRBJ1-5; 10 bases are shared with TRBD1. V lost 6 bases, J lost 10 bases, and 18 bases stayed unmatched. This CDR3 region has 17 residues. CDR3 in DNA: TGTGCCAGCAGCCCGGGTGTTGGGACAGGGGAAAGGAAACCCCAGCATTTT. As protein: CASSPGVGTGERKPQHF.

J is TRBJ2-7 and V is TRBV29-1; perhaps TRBD2 as D (6 bases). Trimming pared 4 bases from V and 5 bases from J, leaving 12 bases between. This CDR3 comprises 12 residues. The germline V gene encodes CDR1 SQVTM and CDR2 ANQGSEA. The CDR3 sequence is CSVAGGIDEQYF. CDR3 DNA sequence: TGCAGCGTTGCCGGGGGTATTGACGAGCAGTACTTC.

The CDR3 region has the DNA TGTGCCAGCAGCTTGGCGGGGTCTCCCTATGGCTACACCTTC. It codes for CASSLAGSPYGYTF. J is TRBJ1-2 and V is TRBV7-2; D unclear. Germline V CDR1 and CDR2: SGHTA, FQGNSA. V dropped 3 bases and J dropped 4 bases, with 12 bases sitting between them. CDR3 length equals 14 residues.

This clonotype was counted between two and nine times. The rearrangement joins TRBV5-1 to TRBJ2-1, with TRBD2 as a possible D gene (7 bases). The germline V gene encodes CDR1 SGHRS and CDR2 YFSETQ. Deletions cut 4 bases from V and 8 bases from J, with 22 bases between. The CDR3 totals 16 residues. The CDR3 nucleotides are TGCGCCAGCAGCCGGGGGGCACTAGCTCAAATGGATGAGCAGTTCTTC. Its protein is CASSRGALAQMDEQFF.

This clonotype came up a few times. The rearrangement joins TRBV6-6 to TRBJ1-6; no clear D gene. Deletions cut 3 bases from V and 7 bases from J, with 7 bases between. The germline V gene has CDR1 MNHNY and CDR2 SVGAGI (reference sequence). The CDR3 consists of 13 residues. In nucleotides, the CDR3 is TGTGCCAGCAGTTATGGGGAAAATTCACCCCTCCACTTT. It codes for CASSYGENSPLHF.

In its sample, this clonotype was seen a few times. J is TRBJ2-5 and V is TRBV10-3; D is uncertain. CDR1 is ENHRY and CDR2 is SYGVKD in the germline V gene. The germline V and J ends were trimmed by 2 bases and 5 bases, with 9 bases remaining between them. CDR3 length: 13 residues. CDR3 sequence: CAISEGKSETQYF. As DNA, the CDR3 is TGTGCCATCAGTGAGGGCAAGTCCGAGACCCAGTACTTC.

V is TRBV28 and J is TRBJ2-5; D may correspond to TRBD1 or TRBD2 (5 bases each). The CDR3 has 15 residues. The V end lost 5 bases, the J end lost 5 bases, and 18 bases lay between the germline ends. Germline-derived CDR1 and CDR2 are MDHEN and SYDVKM. The CDR3 bases are TGTGCCAGCAGTGAGCCGGGACGTGGGGTGGAGACCCAGTACTTC. It is translated as CASSEPGRGVETQYF.

CDR3 amino acids: CASSLTDVYEQYF. In DNA form, the CDR3 reads TGCGCCAGCAGCTTGACGGACGTCTACGAGCAGTACTTC. The J gene is TRBJ2-7, the V gene TRBV5-1; D remains ambiguous. V dropped 1 base and J dropped 3 bases, with 8 bases sitting between them. Germline assignment: CDR1 SGHRS and CDR2 YFSETQ. CDR3 size: 13 residues.

This clonotype has a count of ten or more. The chain employs TRBV5-1 and TRBJ2-2, with 7 bases fitting TRBD2. Germline V lookup: CDR1 SGHRS, CDR2 YFSETQ. The CDR3 runs 14 residues. Trimming cost V 1 base and J 4 bases; bases outside gene matches: 1. CDR3 loop: CASSLPGGTGELFF. The CDR3, as DNA: TGCGCCAGCAGCTTGCCGGGGGGCACCGGGGAGCTGTTTTTT.

This clonotype was seen more than once but under ten times. The rearrangement links TRBV7-8 to TRBJ1-1; D is possibly TRBD1 (5 bases). Germline lookup yields CDR1 SGHVS and CDR2 FQNEAQ. Trimming shortened V by 3 bases and J by 4 bases, and 12 bases separated the two germline ends. The CDR3 has 14 residues. CDR3 nucleotides: TGTGCCAGCAGCTTCGGGGGGGATAGCACTGAAGCTTTCTTT. Its protein is CASSFGGDSTEAFF.

At least ten counts were recorded for this clonotype. The genes are TRBV6-5 and TRBJ1-1; D not certain. Trimming pared 7 bases from V and 3 bases from J, leaving 15 bases between. The CDR3 length is 14 residues. Germline-derived CDR1 and CDR2 are MNHEY and SVGAGI. This chain's CDR3 is CASTPGGRDTEAFF. Written as DNA, the CDR3 is TGTGCCAGCACCCCGGGTGGCCGAGACACTGAAGCTTTCTTT.

As regards this clonotype: At one end, the junction sequence differs from germline, possibly due to a read error. The V call is TRBV10-3, the J call TRBJ2-5; tentative D call: TRBD1 (6 bases). From germline, CDR1 is ENHRY and CDR2 SYGVKD. The CDR3 covers 15 residues. The CDR3, as DNA: TGTGCCGTCAGTCCAGGGACACCTCAGCAAGAGACCCAGTACTTC. Encoded protein: CAVSPGTPQQETQYF.

This chain joins TRBV29-1 and TRBJ2-3; 8 nucleotides line up with TRBD2. V trimming: 4 bases; J trimming: 1 base; junction bases outside the gene matches: 10. This CDR3 has 16 residues. The germline CDR1 and CDR2 sequences are SQVTM and ANQGSEA. CDR3 bases: TGCAGCGTTGCCCCCTTGCGAGCGGGGGGCACAGATACGCAGTATTTT. The encoded protein is CSVAPLRAGGTDTQYF.

CDR3 nucleotide sequence: TGTGCCAGCAGCTTATTCGGACAGGCCTCTGGGGCCAACGTCCTGACTTTC. Translated: CASSLFGQASGANVLTF. The V and J genes are TRBV7-9 and TRBJ2-6; 7 nucleotides agree with TRBD1. This CDR3 contains 17 residues. In germline, CDR1 is SEHNR, CDR2 FQNEAQ (reference sequence). With V trimmed by 2 bases and J by 0 bases, 4 bases remained unmatched.

The sample holds many counts of this clonotype. The CDR3 protein is CASSPPTGDGNTEAFF. The CDR3 region has the DNA TGTGCCAGCAGTCCCCCGACAGGGGATGGGAACACTGAAGCTTTCTTT. V and J are TRBV6-6 and TRBJ1-1, with TRBD1 identical over 8 bases. The CDR3 spans 16 residues. J gave up 1 base and V 5 bases, and 9 bases lay outside the gene matches. CDR1 is MNHNY, CDR2 SVGAGI, per germline (reference sequence).

The chain combines TRBV5-6 with TRBJ1-1; D not certain. CDR1 is SGHDT and CDR2 is YYEEEE in the germline V gene. V was clipped by 2 bases and J by 4 bases, with 12 bases between them. This CDR3 has 14 residues. CDR3 sequence: CASSLVAVPTEAFF. DNA of the CDR3: TGTGCCAGCAGCTTAGTAGCGGTCCCCACTGAAGCTTTCTTT.

This clonotype has at least ten counts. The chain is built from TRBV9 and TRBJ2-6, with D maybe TRBD2 (5 bases). The CDR3 has 17 amino acids. Trimming cost V 0 bases and J 0 bases, with 10 bases left between them. CDR1 is SGDLS and CDR2 is YYNGEE in the germline V gene. This CDR3 is CASSVVPGYSGANVLTF. The DNA of the CDR3 is TGTGCCAGCAGCGTAGTCCCGGGGTACTCTGGGGCCAACGTCCTGACTTTC.

This sequence joins TRBV5-1 and TRBJ1-1, with D tentatively TRBD1 (6 bases). Deletions cut 3 bases from V and 1 base from J, with 13 bases between. Germline V gene lookup returns CDR1 SGHRS and CDR2 YFSETQ. The CDR3 runs to 15 residues. The CDR3 loop is CASSSQSQGNTEAFF. The CDR3, as DNA: TGCGCCAGCAGCTCACAATCACAGGGGAACACTGAAGCTTTCTTT.

J is TRBJ2-5 and V is TRBV9, with 11 nucleotides matching TRBD2. The J segment lost 5 bases and the V segment lost 2 bases, leaving 5 bases of the junction unmatched. The CDR3 is made up of 15 amino acids. The germline V gene encodes CDR1 SGDLS and CDR2 YYNGEE. The CDR3 protein is CASSVTSGGWETQYF. The CDR3 coding sequence is TGTGCCAGCAGCGTTACTAGCGGGGGATGGGAGACCCAGTACTTC.

A few counts support this clonotype. The chain couples TRBV2 to TRBJ2-3; possibly TRBD1 for D (6 bases). The germline V gene has CDR1 SNHLY and CDR2 FYNNEI. The CDR3 contains 16 residues. V lost 1 base and J lost 2, with 13 bases in between. The CDR3 sequence is CASSEERGIFTDTQYF. Written as DNA, the CDR3 is TGTGCCAGCAGTGAAGAGAGGGGGATCTTCACAGATACGCAGTATTTT. The full variable domain, its missing parts supplied by reference TRBV2 and TRBJ2-3, is EPEVTQTPSHQVTQMGQEVILRCVPISNHLYFYWYRQILGQKVEFLVSFYNNEISEKSEIFDDQFSVERPDGSNFTLKIRSTKLEDSAMYFCASSEERGIFTDTQYFGPGTRLTVL.

The J gene is TRBJ2-7, the V gene TRBV4-1, with TRBD2 matching 10 bases. Germline lookup yields CDR1 MGHRA and CDR2 YSYEKL. The CDR3 consists of 15 residues. Germline trimming cut 8 bases from V and 7 bases from J; bases unmatched to any gene: 14. CDR3 DNA: TGCGCCAGCTGGGCACTAGCGGGGATCCGTTTGGAGCAGTACGTC. It is translated as CASWALAGIRLEQYV.

Details on this clonotype: A much larger clone sits a single nucleotide away, making a read error possible. The V and J genes are TRBV20-1 and TRBJ1-5; D is unclear. The V gene's germline CDR1 is DFQATT and CDR2 SNEGSKA (reference sequence). The CDR3 is 13 amino acids. Trimming stripped 3 bases from V and 9 bases from J, with 15 bases between. The CDR3 here is CSASAAALMPQHF. The CDR3 DNA reads TGCAGTGCTAGCGCGGCAGCACTCATGCCCCAGCATTTT.